This T cell receptor (beta chain) came from a study of T cell responses to AZD1222 COVID-19 vaccine. Findings and limits, study-wide: Seropositive at baseline were only 5 to 7 AZD1222 recipients. Nearly half of spike-specific TCRs reportedly target unmutated variant regions.

Sequencing was performed with immunoSEQ multiplex PCR; in TCRdb, only in-frame clones are kept and a portion is missing. The data show under 50,000 clones, around 90% seen once. This CDR3 spans 13 amino acids. Per germline, CDR1 WNHNN and CDR2 SYGVQD (reference sequence). Trimming left V 3 bases short and J 1 base short, with 7 bases between. Of note for this clone: The target antigen is unknown.

Sequencing was performed on peripheral blood, taken 28 days after the second AZD1222 dose. The sequence was collected from an adult who received the AZD1222 COVID-19 vaccine. The gene calls are TRBV10-1 and TRBJ2-7; D unresolved. DNA of the CDR3: TGCGCCAGCAGTGAAGCACCTTCCTACGAGCAGTACTTC. It specifies CASSEAPSYEQYF.